The sequence of this T cell receptor (beta chain) was determined in a study of blood T cell repertoires in COVID-19. Germline V CDR1 and CDR2: SEHNR, FQNEAQ (reference sequence). The J segment lost 3 bases and the V segment lost 5 bases, leaving 7 bases of the junction unmatched. The CDR3 totals 15 residues. Libraries were prepared by immunoSEQ multiplex PCR; TCRdb keeps only in-frame clonotypes and omits some of them. Of around 170,000 clones detected, more than 70% appear once; the ten largest clones hold approximately 3%. This TCR came from a man aged 55 to 70 with acute or convalescent COVID-19. This chain uses TRBV7-9 with TRBJ2-7, with TRBD1 matching over 10 bases. Material: peripheral blood. The CDR3 is CASSPPGQGLYEQYF. The CDR3 nucleotides are TGTGCCAGCAGCCCCCCGGGACAGGGGCTCTACGAGCAGTACTTC.